Listed below are T cell receptor beta chains from one sample, sequenced in a study of CD8+ T cells in alopecia areata. Clones were sequenced by immunoSEQ multiplex PCR, and TCRdb holds only the in-frame ones, with some missing. In the table there are around 200,000 clones, roughly 59% of which are singletons. The source was CD4+ T cells sorted from blood, collected at week 0. These receptors were taken from a human donor with alopecia areata. The CDR3 runs from the conserved cysteine through the conserved F or W. A D gene is named only where the DNA matches it firmly. Size tells how often a clone was seen (once, few, many) or the class of an expanded clone, and some rows leave it out.

V,J,size,D,DNA,CDR3
TRBV29-1,TRBJ2-1,.,.,TGCAGCGGTATATGGGTCGTCACGAACAATGAGCAGTTCTTC,CSGIWVVTNNEQFF
TRBV6-6,TRBJ2-7,.,.,TGTGCCAGCAGCTACTCGACGACGTCTCGGGGCTACGAGCAGTACTTC,CASSYSTTSRGYEQYF
TRBV18,TRBJ2-5,.,.,TGTGCCAGCTCACCCACGGAAGAGACCCAGTACTTC,CASSPTEETQYF
TRBV11-2,TRBJ2-5,few,.,TGTGCCAGCACGGACAACCAAGAGACCCAGTACTTC,CASTDNQETQYF
TRBV6-5,TRBJ2-2,.,.,TGTGCCACCACGCCACTTAGAAACACCGGGGAGCTGTTTTTT,CATTPLRNTGELFF
TRBV29-1,TRBJ1-2,.,.,TGCAGCGCGGCGATCGGGTCGAACTATGGCTACACCTTC,CSAAIGSNYGYTF
TRBV7-2,TRBJ2-1,.,TRBD2,TGTGCCAGCAGCTTAGAGGGGACTAGCGGGGGTTTCTACAATGAGCAGTTCTTC,CASSLEGTSGGFYNEQFF
TRBV4-3,TRBJ2-6,.,.,TGCGCCAGCAGCCACCGAGCAGGTTTCTCTGGGGCCAACGTCCTGACTTTC,CASSHRAGFSGANVLTF
TRBV12-5,TRBJ2-4,few,TRBD1,TGTGCTAGTGGTTTAGGGCAGGGACAGGGGAGAAACATTCAGTACTTC,CASGLGQGQGRNIQYF
TRBV29-1,TRBJ2-2,.,.,TGCAGCGTACGACAGAGTACGAACACCGGGGAGCTGTTTTTT,CSVRQSTNTGELFF
TRBV4-3,TRBJ1-6,.,.,TGCGCCAGCAGCCAAGTACAGGGAAATTCACCCCTCCACTTT,CASSQVQGNSPLHF
TRBV15,TRBJ2-2,.,.,TGTGCCACCAGCAGAGAACGGGGAACCGGGGAGCTGTTTTTT,CATSRERGTGELFF
TRBV30,TRBJ1-3,.,.,TGTGCCTGGACCAGGATGCCTCGAAACACCATATATTTT,CAWTRMPRNTIYF
TRBV28,TRBJ1-2,.,TRBD1,TGTGCCAGCAGTCAAAGACAGGGTGGGTTTGGCTACACCTTC,CASSQRQGGFGYTF
TRBV14,TRBJ2-1,.,.,TGTGCCAGCGCAGGAAGCTCCTACAATGAGCAGTTCTTC,CASAGSSYNEQFF
TRBV12-5,TRBJ1-2,once,.,TGTGCTAGTGGTTCAGGGAACTATGGCTACACCTTC,CASGSGNYGYTF
TRBV6-1,TRBJ2-3,.,.,TGTGCCAGCAGTTCCACAGGGTTGGCAGATACGCAGTATTTT,CASSSTGLADTQYF
TRBV6-4,TRBJ2-1,.,.,TGTGCCAGCAGTGACTCACTCGGGGGTGAGCAGTTCTTC,CASSDSLGGEQFF
TRBV15,TRBJ1-1,.,.,TGTGCCACCAGCAGAGATTGGGCCGCCATTGACACTGAAGCTTTCTTT,CATSRDWAAIDTEAFF
TRBV30,TRBJ2-7,.,.,TGTGCCTCCGGCCGTCGTGATCTAGTTTCGATCGAGCAGTACTTC,CASGRRDLVSIEQYF
TRBV19,TRBJ2-1,few,TRBD2,TGTGCCAGTAGCCCGGGACTAGCCGCCAATGAGCAGTTCTTC,CASSPGLAANEQFF
TRBV5-1,TRBJ1-1,.,TRBD1,TGCGCCAGCAGCTTCCAGACAGGGCCGGGCACTGAAGCTTTCTTT,CASSFQTGPGTEAFF